Shown below are 26 T cell receptor beta chains from a single sample sequenced in a study of blood T cell repertoires in COVID-19. Profiling relied on immunoSEQ multiplex PCR, and the TCRdb table lists in-frame clones only, not all of them. The top ten clones hold approximately 15% of a sample with about 35,000 clones, less than 85% of them seen once. Sequencing input: peripheral blood. The source of these receptors is a woman between 65 and 79 years old with acute or convalescent COVID-19.

This clone was counted a few times. The chain uses TRBV3-1 (or the pseudogene TRBV3-2) and TRBJ2-1, with 8 bases identical to TRBD2. This CDR3 has 16 residues. Trimming removed 0 bases from V and 7 bases from J; junction bases left unmatched: 8. Germline CDR1 is LGHDT and CDR2 is YNNKEL (reference sequence). In DNA form, the CDR3 reads TGTGCCAGCAGCCAAGATTCCAGCGGGAGTCTTAATGAGCAGTTCTTC. Its protein product is CASSQDSSGSLNEQFF.

V and J are TRBV6-1 and TRBJ2-2, with D perhaps TRBD1 (5 bases). Trimming cost V 0 bases and J 5 bases, with 10 bases left between them. The germline gives CDR1 MNHNS, CDR2 SASEGT. CDR3 length: 15 residues. The CDR3 region has the DNA TGTGCCAGCAGTGAAGCAACAGGAATAACCGGGGAGCTGTTTTTT. Translating gives CASSEATGITGELFF.

The V and J genes are TRBV27 and TRBJ1-5, with D perhaps matching TRBD1 (5 bases). Germline CDR1 and CDR2: MNHEY and SMNVEV (reference sequence). V was pared by 3 bases and J by 4 bases, with 7 bases between. CDR3 size: 13 residues. The CDR3 region has the DNA TGTGCCAGCAGTTTGGGGACTAATCAGCCCCAGCATTTT. Residues: CASSLGTNQPQHF.

The gene calls are TRBV18 and TRBJ1-4; no definite D call. The CDR3 is 16 amino acids. V was trimmed by 3 bases and J by 3 bases, leaving 14 bases between them. The germline V gene encodes CDR1 KGHSH and CDR2 LQKENI. This CDR3 reads CASSPKNHEANEKLFF. CDR3 DNA: TGTGCCAGCTCACCCAAAAACCATGAGGCTAATGAAAAACTGTTTTTT. Drawing the rest from reference TRBV18 and TRBJ1-4, the complete variable domain is NAGVMQNPRHLVRRRGQEARLRCSPMKGHSHVYWYRQLPEEGLKFMVYLQKENIIDESGMPKERFSAEFPKEGPSILRIQQVVRGDSAAYFCASSPKNHEANEKLFFGSGTQLSVL.

The rearrangement links TRBV24-1 to TRBJ2-2, with D unclear. CDR1 is KGHDR and CDR2 is SFDVKD in the germline V gene. Trimming pared 4 bases from V and 0 bases from J, leaving 8 bases between. The CDR3 consists of 15 residues. The CDR3 loop is CATSDSTANTGELFF. The CDR3 DNA sequence: TGTGCCACCAGTGACTCAACAGCGAACACCGGGGAGCTGTTTTTT.

The J gene is TRBJ1-1, the V gene TRBV12-3 or TRBV12-4; D gene uncertain. Trimming took off 3 bases at V and 0 bases at J, with 5 bases between the two ends. The CDR3 is 13 amino acids. CDR3 in amino acids: CASSLQVNTEAFF. The CDR3 DNA reads as TGTGCCAGCAGTTTGCAGGTGAACACTGAAGCTTTCTTT.

This clone has only a few counts. The V call is TRBV5-6, the J call TRBJ2-5; 11 nucleotides line up with TRBD2. Germline V CDR1 and CDR2: SGHDT, YYEEEE. V lost 2 bases and J lost 1; bases outside the gene matches: 1. The CDR3 spans 15 residues. CDR3 bases: TGTGCCAGCAGCTTCGGGACTAGCGGCCAAGAGACCCAGTACTTC. This sequence encodes CASSFGTSGQETQYF.

V is TRBV6-5 and J is TRBJ1-1; the D is unclear. Germline V gives CDR1 MNHEY, CDR2 SVGAGI. V lost 0 bases and J lost 0, with 11 bases in between. This CDR3 region has 16 residues. CDR3 residues: CASSYSYLAVNTEAFF. CDR3 nucleotides: TGTGCCAGCAGTTACTCGTATCTGGCGGTGAACACTGAAGCTTTCTTT.

This chain uses TRBV7-6 with TRBJ2-5, with 12 bases aligning to TRBD1. This CDR3 region has 17 residues. Germline loops: CDR1 SGHVS, CDR2 FNYEAQ. V was clipped by 0 bases and J by 5 bases; unmatched bases: 7. CDR3 DNA sequence: TGTGCCAGCAGCTTAGCTCGAGGGACAGGGGGCTCGGAGACCCAGTACTTC. This codes for CASSLARGTGGSETQYF. Full variable domain (outside the CDR3, taken from reference TRBV7-6 and TRBJ2-5): GAGVSQSPRYKVTKRGQDVALRCDPISGHVSLYWYRQALGQGPEFLTYFNYEAQQDKSGLPNDRFSAERPEGSISTLTIQRTEQRDSAMYRCASSLARGTGGSETQYFGPGTRLLVL.

This chain joins TRBV6-1 and TRBJ2-3; a possible D gene is TRBD1 (7 bases). Germline V lookup: CDR1 MNHNS, CDR2 SASEGT. Trimming pared 3 bases from V and 6 bases from J, leaving 16 bases between. The CDR3 runs 15 residues. The CDR3 region is CASSDMTRGQDTQYF. The CDR3 DNA reads TGTGCCAGCAGTGATATGACTAGGGGGCAGGATACGCAGTATTTT.

The CDR3: CATSREGSQHF. Written as DNA, the CDR3 is TGTGCCACCAGCAGGGAGGGATCCCAGCATTTT. The chain has TRBV15 and TRBJ1-5; D is ambiguous. This CDR3 region has 11 residues. The V end was cut by 3 bases, the J end by 11 bases, with 8 bases between. The germline CDR1 and CDR2 sequences are LNHNV and YYDKDF (reference sequence).

The chain couples TRBV7-7 to TRBJ2-1, with 7 nucleotides matching TRBD2. Germline assignment: CDR1 SSHAT and CDR2 FNYEAQ (reference sequence). V was clipped by 5 bases and J by 8 bases; unmatched bases: 9. The CDR3 has 14 amino acids. The CDR3 DNA sequence: TGTGCCAGCAGCCCCCGGGGGGTGGGGGATGAGCAGTTCTTC. This translates into CASSPRGVGDEQFF.

This chain links TRBV13 with TRBJ1-1, with 9 positions matching TRBD1. Trimming cost V 3 bases and J 4 bases; bases outside gene matches: 3. The CDR3 is made up of 14 amino acids. Germline CDR1 reads PRHDT; CDR2 reads FYEKMQ (reference sequence). The CDR3 region is CASSLTGGFTEAFF. CDR3 coding DNA: TGTGCCAGCAGCTTGACAGGGGGTTTCACTGAAGCTTTCTTT.

For the CDR3, the DNA is TGCGCCAGCAGCCCCCCGCGCGAGGGTAGCACAGATACGCAGTATTTT. Translation gives CASSPPREGSTDTQYF. This rearrangement joins TRBV5-1 to TRBJ2-3; weak D call: TRBD2 (5 bases). With 4 bases removed from V and 0 bases from J, the gap between germline ends came to 15 bases. Germline CDR1 is SGHRS and CDR2 is YFSETQ. This CDR3 has 16 amino acids.

A few counts support this clone. The V gene is TRBV29-1, the J gene TRBJ2-3; no clear D gene. Trimming removed 5 bases from V and 3 bases from J, with 6 bases in between. CDR3 length: 11 residues. Germline V gene sequence: CDR1 SQVTM, CDR2 ANQGSEA. CDR3 amino acids: CSVSLTDTQYF. The DNA for the CDR3 is TGCAGCGTTTCCTTAACAGATACGCAGTATTTT.

The chain couples TRBV11-2 to TRBJ2-3; 9 bases align to TRBD2. Trimming removed 4 bases from V and 4 bases from J; junction bases left unmatched: 6. Germline CDR1 is SGHAT and CDR2 is FQNNGV. The CDR3 is made up of 15 amino acids. The DNA of the CDR3 is TGTGCCAGCAGCTCCCCGGGACTAGCTGCAGATACGCAGTATTTT. Amino acids: CASSSPGLAADTQYF.

The gene calls are TRBV5-1 and TRBJ2-2; D is perhaps TRBD1 (7 bases). There are 16 residues in the CDR3. Per the germline V gene, CDR1 is SGHRS and CDR2 is YFSETQ. Trimming cost V 0 bases and J 6 bases, with 15 bases left between them. The DNA of the CDR3 is TGCGCCAGCAGCTTGGGACAGGGAGGAGAGGCCGGGGAGCTGTTTTTT. Translation gives CASSLGQGGEAGELFF.

The chain joins TRBV11-3 to TRBJ2-1, with TRBD1 matching 9 bases. J was trimmed by 9 bases and V by 4 bases; bases with no gene match: 13. CDR3 length: 16 residues. CDR1 is SGHNT and CDR2 is YENEEA in the germline V gene. CDR3: CASSSCFGTGKCEQFF. The CDR3 DNA reads as TGTGCCAGCAGCTCATGCTTTGGGACAGGGAAGTGTGAGCAGTTCTTC.

The count of this clone is one. The rearrangement uses TRBV7-6 and TRBJ1-1, with D uncertain. CDR1 and CDR2 (germline): SGHVS, FNYEAQ. The CDR3 contains 14 residues. Trimming shortened V by 4 bases and J by 4 bases, and 13 bases separated the two germline ends. CDR3 nucleotides: TGTGCCAGCAGCTCCAATCGGGGTACCACTGAAGCTTTCTTT. Its translation is CASSSNRGTTEAFF.

V is TRBV27 and J is TRBJ1-4; D not certain. CDR1 and CDR2 from the germline V gene are MNHEY and SMNVEV (reference sequence). CDR3 length: 13 residues. V lost 3 bases and J 9 bases, leaving 11 bases between the germline ends. The CDR3 DNA sequence: TGTGCCAGCAGTTTCGGAGGACGTAAAAAACTGTTTTTT. It encodes CASSFGGRKKLFF.

The chain links TRBV7-2 to TRBJ2-3; 10 nucleotides match TRBD2. J lost 1 base, V lost 4 bases, and 2 bases had no gene match. Per the germline V gene, CDR1 is SGHTA and CDR2 is FQGNSA. The CDR3 is 15 amino acids. CDR3 nucleotide sequence: TGTGCCAGCAGCTCCGGACTAGCGGGCACAGATACGCAGTATTTT. Translating it yields CASSSGLAGTDTQYF.

DNA of the CDR3: TGCAGCGTGAGGGGGACTAGCGGATCAGATACGCAGTATTTT. Translated: CSVRGTSGSDTQYF. The chain has TRBV29-1 and TRBJ2-3; 11 bases agree with TRBD2. V lost 6 bases to trimming and J lost 4 bases; unmatched junction nucleotides: 6. The CDR3 covers 14 residues. Germline assignment: CDR1 SQVTM and CDR2 ANQGSEA.

This chain uses TRBV7-2 with TRBJ2-1; D is possibly TRBD2 (6 bases). The CDR3 totals 13 residues. CDR1 and CDR2 (germline): SGHTA, FQGNSA. Trimming left V 2 bases short and J 10 bases short, with 12 bases between. CDR3 amino acids: CASSLSGSQEQFF. CDR3 nucleotides: TGTGCCAGCAGCTTATCCGGGAGTCAGGAGCAGTTCTTC.

The gene calls are TRBV3-1 (or the pseudogene TRBV3-2) and TRBJ2-7, with D possibly TRBD2 on 7 matching bases. The V gene lost 1 base and the J gene lost 6 bases, with 25 bases spanning the gap. The CDR3 runs 18 residues. The germline V gene has CDR1 LGHDT and CDR2 YNNKEL (reference sequence). DNA of the CDR3: TGTGCCAGCAGCCAAGTGGGGGGGCCAGCGTCCAAATTGGGCGAGCAGTACTTC. It translates to CASSQVGGPASKLGEQYF.

This clone was counted ten times or more. The CDR3 region has the DNA TGCAGCGTTGGGGATCAGGGGGATTATCTGGATGGCTACACCTTC. Translating gives CSVGDQGDYLDGYTF. The chain joins TRBV29-1 to TRBJ1-2, with 7 bases that match TRBD1. The CDR3 sequence is 15 residues long. Germline values: CDR1 SQVTM, CDR2 ANQGSEA. V was clipped by 4 bases and J by 6 bases; unmatched bases: 14.

V usage is TRBV5-1 and J usage is TRBJ1-4; possibly TRBD1 for D (6 bases). The CDR3 has 14 amino acids. V was cut by 0 bases and J by 6 bases, with 9 bases left in between. CDR1 and CDR2 (germline): SGHRS, YFSETQ. The CDR3 DNA is TGCGCCAGCAGCTTGGGGGGGCAGTATGAAAAACTGTTTTTT. It yields the protein CASSLGGQYEKLFF.